This is a list of T cell receptor beta chains from one sample in a study of shared T cell receptors in the human thymus. Profiling relied on immunoSEQ multiplex PCR, and the TCRdb table lists in-frame clones only, not all of them. The sample includes hundreds of thousands of clones, around 87% of them seen just once. In addition, the sample was reused for a study of human thymus T cells.

Sequencing input: thymocytes. These receptors all stem from a boy younger than two with a congenital heart defect. CDR3s include the opening cysteine and the closing phenylalanine or tryptophan. The D gene is left open where the match is weak. The listing skips clone size in some rows; elsewhere it reads once, few, many or a size class.

clone size	J gene	D gene	V gene	CDR3 protein	CDR3 DNA
-	TRBJ2-7	-	TRBV7-9	CASSPWHNEQYF	TGTGCCAGCAGTCCATGGCATAACGAGCAGTACTTC
-	TRBJ2-6	-	TRBV19	CASSKQGLANVLTF	TGTGCCAGTAGTAAACAGGGTCTGGCCAACGTCCTGACTTTC
-	TRBJ1-1	TRBD1	TRBV28	CASRRRGQRKDTEAFF	TGTGCCAGCAGACGCAGGGGGCAAAGGAAAGACACTGAAGCTTTCTTT
-	TRBJ1-1	TRBD1	TRBV5-4	CASSLHRGKSTEAFF	TGTGCCAGCAGCTTACACAGGGGGAAGAGCACTGAAGCTTTCTTT
few	TRBJ2-7	-	TRBV6-6	CASQHTGRIGEQYF	TGTGCCAGTCAACATACAGGACGAATCGGCGAGCAGTACTTC
-	TRBJ2-1	-	TRBV28	CASSLFFRGPPSYNEQFF	TGTGCCAGCAGTTTATTTTTCCGGGGTCCCCCCTCCTACAATGAGCAGTTCTTC
-	TRBJ2-5	TRBD1	TRBV6-5	CASSPGQAFQDTQYF	TGTGCCAGCAGTCCCGGACAGGCCTTCCAAGATACCCAGTACTTC
few	TRBJ1-3	-	TRBV28	CASSLGGSGNTIYF	TGTGCCAGCAGTTTGGGGGGGTCTGGAAACACCATATATTTT
few	TRBJ1-1	-	TRBV28	CAGSPGLSFAEAFF	TGTGCCGGGTCACCGGGACTCTCGTTCGCCGAAGCTTTCTTT
few	TRBJ1-2	TRBD1	TRBV20-1	CSVTGDGYTF	TGCAGTGTTACAGGGGACGGCTACACCTTC
-	TRBJ2-5	-	TRBV5-1	CASSSSAEETQYF	TGCGCCAGCAGCTCTAGCGCTGAAGAGACCCAGTACTTC
once	TRBJ1-5	-	TRBV19	CASSIDKGRAGGSNQPQHF	TGTGCCAGTAGTATAGATAAAGGGAGGGCCGGTGGGAGCAATCAGCCCCAGCATTTT
few	TRBJ2-3	-	TRBV28	CASSPPWRRLTDTQYF	TGTGCCAGCAGTCCTCCCTGGAGGCGGCTGACAGATACGCAGTATTTT
-	TRBJ1-1	-	TRBV9	CASSVGTVGPTEAFF	TGTGCCAGCAGCGTAGGGACAGTGGGTCCCACTGAAGCTTTCTTT
-	TRBJ2-5	-	TRBV2	CASSLDSQETQYF	TGTGCCAGCAGTCTGGACAGCCAAGAGACCCAGTACTTC
-	TRBJ2-7	-	TRBV5-1	CASSLGLDSYEQYF	TGCGCCAGCAGCCTGGGACTCGACTCCTACGAGCAGTACTTC
-	TRBJ2-3	-	TRBV2	CASSDRGAPEDTQYF	TGTGCCAGCAGTGATCGGGGGGCGCCTGAAGATACGCAGTATTTT
-	TRBJ1-5	-	TRBV19	CASSIGGARVNQPQHF	TGTGCCAGTAGTATCGGCGGGGCGCGAGTCAATCAGCCCCAGCATTTT
-	TRBJ2-4	-	TRBV15	CATSNLVIAKNIQYF	TGTGCCACCAGCAACCTAGTGATAGCCAAAAACATTCAGTACTTC
-	TRBJ1-4	-	TRBV28	CASSFGPGDNEKLFF	TGTGCCAGCAGTTTTGGGCCGGGGGATAATGAAAAACTGTTTTTT
few	TRBJ1-5	-	TRBV10-3	CAISESEQPQHF	TGTGCCATCAGTGAGTCCGAGCAGCCCCAGCATTTT
-	TRBJ1-5	-	TRBV6-1	CASSEEVPRGNVYSNQPQHF	TGTGCCAGCAGTGAAGAGGTCCCTAGGGGGAATGTGTATAGCAATCAGCCCCAGCATTTT
-	TRBJ1-1	-	TRBV27	CATNLWVGARTEAFF	TGTGCCACCAACCTGTGGGTGGGGGCGAGGACTGAAGCTTTCTTT
-	TRBJ2-6	TRBD1	TRBV18	CASSPKDRGQVGANVLTF	TGTGCCAGCTCACCTAAGGACAGGGGGCAAGTTGGGGCCAACGTCCTGACTTTC
-	TRBJ1-5	TRBD1	TRBV6-1	CASSAQRSQGARNQPQHF	TGTGCCAGCAGTGCCCAAAGAAGTCAGGGGGCCCGCAATCAGCCCCAGCATTTT
-	TRBJ2-3	TRBD2	TRBV6-4	CASSDSLAGGGPDTQYF	TGTGCCAGCAGTGACTCCCTAGCGGGAGGGGGGCCAGATACGCAGTATTTT
-	TRBJ1-1	-	TRBV7-9	CASSLVTREVNTEAFF	TGTGCCAGCAGCTTAGTCACGAGGGAAGTGAACACTGAAGCTTTCTTT
-	TRBJ1-4	-	TRBV28	CASSFEVLHEKLFF	TGTGCCAGCAGTTTTGAGGTCCTCCATGAAAAACTGTTTTTT
-	TRBJ2-3	-	TRBV10-3	CAISESGPRDTQYF	TGTGCCATCAGTGAGTCGGGGCCGCGGGATACGCAGTATTTT
-	TRBJ2-1	-	TRBV7-2	CASSLGAFNEQFF	TGTGCCAGCAGCTTAGGGGCTTTTAATGAGCAGTTCTTC
-	TRBJ1-1	-	TRBV6-5	CASSYRGTMNTEAFF	TGTGCCAGCAGTTATAGGGGGACAATGAACACTGAAGCTTTCTTT
once	TRBJ2-7	-	TRBV5-1	CASSLIARAASEQYF	TGCGCCAGCAGCTTGATAGCCAGGGCAGCTTCTGAGCAGTACTTC
-	TRBJ1-1	TRBD1	TRBV5-4	CASSPPGQLNTEAFF	TGTGCCAGCAGCCCCCCGGGACAGCTGAACACTGAAGCTTTCTTT
-	TRBJ2-3	TRBD2	TRBV9	CASSVGGGGCTDTQYF	TGTGCCAGCAGCGTAGGGGGCGGGGGGTGCACAGATACGCAGTATTTT
-	TRBJ2-7	-	TRBV2	CASSVGPGQSYEQYF	TGTGCCAGCAGCGTCGGACCGGGACAATCCTACGAGCAGTACTTC
-	TRBJ2-2	-	TRBV2	CASSPPPGDKDTGELFF	TGTGCCAGCAGTCCCCCCCCGGGAGACAAGGACACCGGGGAGCTGTTTTTT
-	TRBJ2-3	-	TRBV14	CASSQEVRVGQTDTQYF	TGTGCCAGCAGCCAAGAAGTCCGGGTGGGTCAGACAGATACGCAGTATTTT
few	TRBJ1-4	-	TRBV5-4	CASSHSTEANEKLFF	TGTGCCAGCAGCCACTCGACTGAGGCTAATGAAAAACTGTTTTTT
-	TRBJ2-7	-	TRBV12-5	CASGLVVPSRVHYEQYF	TGTGCTAGTGGTTTGGTAGTCCCTTCTCGGGTCCACTACGAGCAGTACTTC
-	TRBJ1-1	TRBD1	TRBV6-5	CASSSTGTGTSTEAFF	TGTGCCAGCAGTTCTACTGGGACAGGGACGAGCACTGAAGCTTTCTTT
-	TRBJ2-1	TRBD2	TRBV7-2	CASSSEVIAGNEQFF	TGTGCCAGCAGCTCGGAAGTGATAGCGGGTAATGAGCAGTTCTTC
-	TRBJ1-1	-	TRBV2	CASSEGGVGNTEAFF	TGTGCCAGCAGTGAAGGCGGGGTGGGGAACACTGAAGCTTTCTTT
-	TRBJ1-5	TRBD1	TRBV4-1	CASSLHHRGDNQPQHF	TGCGCCAGCAGCCTGCACCACAGGGGTGACAATCAGCCCCAGCATTTT
-	TRBJ2-3	TRBD2	TRBV9	CASSGGRARGTDTQYF	TGTGCCAGCAGCGGCGGGAGGGCCAGGGGCACAGATACGCAGTATTTT
-	TRBJ2-1	-	TRBV5-1	CASSFLHGSDSYNEQFF	TGCGCCAGCAGCTTCCTTCATGGCAGCGACTCCTACAATGAGCAGTTCTTC
-	TRBJ2-5	-	TRBV13	CASSPRETQYF	TGTGCCAGCAGCCCCAGGGAGACCCAGTACTTC
-	TRBJ2-7	TRBD1	TRBV7-6	CASSLATHRGRSVYEQYF	TGTGCCAGCAGCTTAGCCACTCACAGGGGGCGGTCGGTCTACGAGCAGTACTTC
-	TRBJ2-1	-	TRBV4-3	CASSPWFYERCSYNEQFF	TGCGCCAGCAGCCCGTGGTTTTACGAGCGGTGCTCCTACAATGAGCAGTTCTTC
-	TRBJ2-7	TRBD1	TRBV14	CASSQIGQGAFSYEQYF	TGTGCCAGCAGCCAAATAGGACAGGGGGCTTTTTCCTACGAGCAGTACTTC
-	TRBJ1-5	TRBD1	TRBV6-1	CAIPGQPNQPQHF	TGTGCCATTCCGGGACAGCCAAATCAGCCCCAGCATTTT
-	TRBJ2-7	TRBD2	TRBV27	CASRYSTSGRGHEQYF	TGTGCCAGCAGATACTCGACTAGCGGGAGAGGTCACGAGCAGTACTTC
-	TRBJ1-5	TRBD1	TRBV27	CASSGQVGQPQHF	TGTGCCAGCAGTGGACAGGTGGGTCAGCCCCAGCATTTT
-	TRBJ2-5	TRBD1	TRBV29-1	CSVDTGGMETQYF	TGCAGCGTTGACACAGGGGGCATGGAGACCCAGTACTTC
-	TRBJ2-5	-	TRBV6-5	CASSSGTLYQETQYF	TGTGCCAGCAGCTCCGGGACTCTGTACCAAGAGACCCAGTACTTC
-	TRBJ2-7	TRBD2	TRBV27	CASSQFSGRNPYEQYF	TGTGCCAGCAGCCAATTCAGCGGGAGGAATCCCTACGAGCAGTACTTC